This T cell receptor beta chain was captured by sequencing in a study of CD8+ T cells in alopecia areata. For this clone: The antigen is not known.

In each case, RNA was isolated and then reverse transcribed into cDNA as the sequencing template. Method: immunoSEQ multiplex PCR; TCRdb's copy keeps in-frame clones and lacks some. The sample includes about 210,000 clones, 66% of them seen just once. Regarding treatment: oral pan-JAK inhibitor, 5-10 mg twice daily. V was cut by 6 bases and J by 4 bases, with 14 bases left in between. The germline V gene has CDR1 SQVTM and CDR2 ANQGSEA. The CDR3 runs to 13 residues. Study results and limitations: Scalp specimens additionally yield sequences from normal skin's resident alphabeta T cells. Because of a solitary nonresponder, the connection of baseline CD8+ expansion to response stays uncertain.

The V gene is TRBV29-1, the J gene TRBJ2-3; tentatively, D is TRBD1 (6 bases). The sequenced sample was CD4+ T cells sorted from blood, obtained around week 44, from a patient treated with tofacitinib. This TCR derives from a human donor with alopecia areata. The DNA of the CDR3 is TGCAGCGTCAAGCTGAGACAGGCAGATACGCAGTATTTT. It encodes CSVKLRQADTQYF.